This T cell receptor (beta chain) was found in a study of cytomegalovirus exposure and HLA in healthy donors. The study ran its PCR with 60 Vbeta and 13 Jbeta primers. TCRdb keeps only in-frame clones here, not all; method: immunoSEQ multiplex PCR. Altogether around 130,000 clones are present, approximately 80% being singletons, with the ten largest covering 0.7%. The V and J ends lost 4 bases and 7 bases respectively, with 11 bases between them. The CDR3 spans 13 residues. From germline, CDR1 is SGHDT and CDR2 YYEEEE. Findings and limits, study-wide: In a later analysis, TCR beta V- and J-gene trimming was associated with a missense DCLRE1C variant.

Of note for this clone: Its antigen is still unknown.

The receptor was isolated from a man younger than 35 in good health and CMV-seronegative. Sequenced sample: PBMCs. The chain employs TRBV5-6 and TRBJ2-2; D is unresolved. The CDR3 nucleotides are TGTGCCAGCAGCCTCACCAGGCGCGGGGAGCTGTTTTTT. This codes for CASSLTRRGELFF.